These 7 T cell receptor beta chains share one sample of origin, sequenced in a study of shared clonotypes between healthy human individuals. Clones were sequenced by immunoSEQ multiplex PCR, and TCRdb holds only the in-frame ones, with some missing. Of approximately 2.3 million clones in the sample, over 90% were seen once. Input material: naive CD4+ T cells from PBMCs. Documented subset: CD45RA+ positively selected. All receptors derive from a man younger than 35 in good health. Some clones in this sample may be carry-over from other donors' samples.

Written as DNA, the CDR3 is TGTGCCAGCTCACCCCACCCCGCAGATACGCAGTATTTT. Residues: CASSPHPADTQYF. V is TRBV18 and J is TRBJ2-3; D is ambiguous. The CDR3 runs to 13 residues. In germline, CDR1 is KGHSH, CDR2 LQKENI. V shed 3 bases and J shed 4 bases, with 8 bases lying between them.

This chain joins TRBV18 and TRBJ2-1; 7 bases align to TRBD2. Germline V gives CDR1 KGHSH, CDR2 LQKENI. CDR3 size: 15 residues. V dropped 3 bases and J dropped 0; count of bases not matched to a gene: 2. CDR3 DNA: TGTGCCAGCTCACCCCTAGCGGTCTCCTACAATGAGCAGTTCTTC. Translation gives CASSPLAVSYNEQFF.

This chain connects TRBV30 to TRBJ2-7; no definite D call. The V end lost 6 bases, the J end lost 4 bases, and 16 bases lay between the germline ends. This CDR3 has 13 amino acids. Germline CDR1 GTSNPN, CDR2 SVGIG (reference sequence). The CDR3 region is CACNMGSVYEQYF. The CDR3 nucleotides read TGTGCCTGTAATATGGGGTCGGTGTACGAGCAGTACTTC.

This clone was observed a single time. In DNA, the CDR3 is TGCAGCGTAAAACCGGGACTAAGCACAGATACGCAGTATTTT. As protein: CSVKPGLSTDTQYF. V gene TRBV29-1 combines with J gene TRBJ2-3; 7 nucleotides agree with TRBD2. The CDR3 has 14 residues. Looked up from germline, CDR1 is SQVTM and CDR2 is ANQGSEA. Trimming cost V 6 bases and J 0 bases; bases outside gene matches: 6.

The genes are TRBV7-2 and TRBJ2-3, with D possibly being TRBD1 (6 bases). Germline CDR1 is SGHTA and CDR2 is FQGNSA. Between the trimmed V and J ends, which lost 3 bases and 6 bases, there was a span of 25 bases. The CDR3 runs 18 residues. In DNA, the CDR3 is TGTGCCAGCAGCTTGAGGCTCAGGGGCTCTCAGAGGGCGGATACGCAGTATTTT. Its protein product is CASSLRLRGSQRADTQYF.

The genes are TRBV5-4 and TRBJ2-1, with 7 bases fitting TRBD2. Losses at the gene ends were 0 bases for V and 6 bases for J; bases not matched to a gene: 9. Per the germline V gene, CDR1 is SGHNT and CDR2 is YYREEE (reference sequence). The CDR3 has 16 amino acids. CDR3 in DNA: TGTGCCAGCAGCTTGGACGGCGGGAGTTTAGGCAATGAGCAGTTCTTC. It yields the protein CASSLDGGSLGNEQFF. Filled out from reference TRBV5-4 and TRBJ2-1, the complete variable domain reads ETGVTQSPTHLIKTRGQQVTLRCSSQSGHNTVSWYQQALGQGPQFIFQYYREEENGRGNFPPRFSGLQFPNYSSELNVNALELDDSALYLCASSLDGGSLGNEQFFGPGTRLTVL.

Of note for this clone: Other DNA sequences in the sample encode the same CDR3. The rearrangement uses TRBV28 and TRBJ1-2; D possibly corresponds to TRBD1 (5 bases). This CDR3 spans 13 amino acids. Per the germline V gene, CDR1 is MDHEN and CDR2 is SYDVKM. With 3 bases removed from V and 2 bases from J, the gap between germline ends came to 7 bases. In DNA, the CDR3 is TGTGCCAGCAGTTTGGGGCAGAACTATGGCTACACCTTC. Its protein is CASSLGQNYGYTF.